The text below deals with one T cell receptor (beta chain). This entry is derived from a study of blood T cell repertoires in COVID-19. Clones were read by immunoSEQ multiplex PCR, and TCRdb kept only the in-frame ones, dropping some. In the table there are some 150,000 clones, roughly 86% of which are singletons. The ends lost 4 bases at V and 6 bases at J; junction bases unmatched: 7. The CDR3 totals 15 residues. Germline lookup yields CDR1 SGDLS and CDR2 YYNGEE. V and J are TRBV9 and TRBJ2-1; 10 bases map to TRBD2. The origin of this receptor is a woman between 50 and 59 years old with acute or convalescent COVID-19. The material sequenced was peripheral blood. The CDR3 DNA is TGTGCCAGCAGCTTCCTTGGGACTAGCGCCAATGAGCAGTTCTTC. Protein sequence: CASSFLGTSANEQFF.